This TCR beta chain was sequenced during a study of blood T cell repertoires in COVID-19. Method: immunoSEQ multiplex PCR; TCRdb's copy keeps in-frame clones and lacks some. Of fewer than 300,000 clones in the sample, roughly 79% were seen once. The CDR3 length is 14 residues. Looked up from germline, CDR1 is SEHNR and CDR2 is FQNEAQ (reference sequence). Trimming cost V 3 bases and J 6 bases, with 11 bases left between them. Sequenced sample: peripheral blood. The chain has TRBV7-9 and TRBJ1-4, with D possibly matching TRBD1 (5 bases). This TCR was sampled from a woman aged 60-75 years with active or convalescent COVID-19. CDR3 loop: CASSLRRGYEKLFF. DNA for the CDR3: TGTGCCAGCAGCTTGCGTAGGGGATATGAAAAACTGTTTTTT.